Reported below is one T cell receptor beta chain. No antigen is known for it. The data are from a study of cytomegalovirus exposure and HLA in healthy donors. About the research overall: Sequencing of 150 million to 200 million T cells in an earlier analysis found roughly 120 million unique TCR beta sequences. Counted in an early data release were tens of millions of unique TCRs from HLA-typed donors. The study's findings and limits: For most TCR beta V segments, an earlier analysis put the productive rate at about 90% or about 30% of the time.

The germline CDR1 and CDR2 sequences are MDHEN and SYDVKM. The CDR3 covers 18 residues. The ends lost 6 bases at V and 2 bases at J; junction bases unmatched: 16. Amplification used 60 Vbeta primers and 13 Jbeta primers. Assay: immunoSEQ multiplex PCR; the TCRdb copy retains only in-frame clones and omits some. Of 100,000 to 150,000 clones listed, around 72% are singletons. The TCR was taken from a human donor in good health. Input material: PBMCs. The chain carries TRBV28 and TRBJ2-4; 7 bases are shared with TRBD1. The chain's CDR3 is CASSPGQAQSITKNIQYF. The CDR3 coding sequence is TGTGCCAGCAGCCCCGGACAGGCACAGTCGATCACCAAAAACATTCAGTACTTC.